Each of the 30 T cell receptor beta chains below was sequenced from the same sample in a study of CXCR3-negative and CXCR3-positive naive CD8 T cells. UMI labels and 5' RACE were used to prepare the TRB cDNA libraries. TCRdb re-called the 5' RACE reads and shows each CDR3 protein once, DNA omitted. This table holds tens of thousands of distinct CDR3 sequences. The sequenced sample was naive CXCR3- CD8+ T cells from blood. Described subset: CD45RO-CCR7+CD27+CD95- naive CD8+ T cells lacking CXCR3 (TNR3-). These receptors were collected from a human donor in good health. Some clones in this sample may be carry-over from other donors' samples.

The V call is TRBV11-1, the J call TRBJ2-3. The germline V gene has CDR1 SGHAT and CDR2 FQDESV (reference sequence). The CDR3 length is 14 residues. The CDR3 reads CASSAQGWTDTQYF.

The CDR3 here is CASSFGQGTDTQYF. The J gene is TRBJ2-3, the V gene TRBV11-2; TCRdb calls TRBD1, which cannot be checked without DNA. The CDR3 covers 14 residues. The V gene's germline CDR1 is SGHAT and CDR2 FQNNGV.

This sequence joins TRBV6-1 and TRBJ2-7; the D gene TCRdb calls, TRBD1, cannot be checked with no DNA. The CDR3 length is 12 residues. In germline, CDR1 is MNHNS, CDR2 SASEGT. The chain's CDR3 is CASRGELAQQYF.

The chain carries TRBV4-2 and TRBJ1-3; no DNA is available, so the TRBD1 call from TCRdb remains unchecked. Per the germline V gene, CDR1 is LGHNA and CDR2 is YNFKEQ. The CDR3 extends over 14 amino acids. CDR3 sequence reads: CASSLTGSGTTIYF.

The CDR3 spells CATLGGDEQFF. The V call is TRBV28, the J call TRBJ2-1; TCRdb returns TRBD1, unconfirmable since there is no DNA. CDR1 MDHEN and CDR2 SYDVKM come from the germline V gene. The CDR3 is made up of 11 amino acids.

The genes are TRBV7-6 and TRBJ2-1; without DNA, the TCRdb call of TRBD2 cannot be checked. CDR3 length: 18 amino acids. Germline V gene data show CDR1 as SGHVS and CDR2 as FNYEAQ. CDR3: CASSPKPFGLADYNEQFF.

V gene TRBV7-9 combines with J gene TRBJ2-7. The CDR3 length is 15 residues. Germline V lookup: CDR1 SEHNR, CDR2 FQNEAQ (reference sequence). The CDR3 is CASSLASGRHYEQYF.

The rearrangement joins TRBV7-9 to TRBJ2-7; without DNA, the TCRdb call of TRBD1 cannot be checked. CDR1 is SEHNR and CDR2 is FQNEAQ in the germline V gene (reference sequence). The CDR3 runs to 15 residues. The CDR3 reads CASSQGEGAKYEQYF.

The chain joins TRBV5-4 to TRBJ2-5; TCRdb's assignment of TRBD2 cannot be checked, as there is no DNA. The CDR3 contains 17 residues. In germline, CDR1 is SGHNT, CDR2 YYREEE (reference sequence). The CDR3: CASSGRTSGTTQETQYF. Looking up the rest from reference TRBV5-4 and TRBJ2-5 gives the full variable domain: ETGVTQSPTHLIKTRGQQVTLRCSSQSGHNTVSWYQQALGQGPQFIFQYYREEENGRGNFPPRFSGLQFPNYSSELNVNALELDDSALYLCASSGRTSGTTQETQYFGPGTRLLVL.

V is TRBV27 and J is TRBJ1-1. Per germline, CDR1 MNHEY and CDR2 SMNVEV (reference sequence). CDR3 size: 15 residues. Here the CDR3 reads CASSLGSRIGAEAFF.

CDR3 amino acids: CASSLGTDVYGYTF. This chain joins TRBV11-2 and TRBJ1-2; the TCRdb call, TRBD1, lacks DNA for checking. CDR3 size: 14 residues. Germline CDR1 reads SGHAT; CDR2 reads FQNNGV.

The gene calls are TRBV14 and TRBJ2-7; there is no DNA to check the TCRdb D call of TRBD1. CDR3 length equals 16 residues. Germline CDR1 and CDR2: SGHDN and FVKESK. CDR3 sequence reads: CASSHAGTVRSYEQYF. Using reference TRBV14 and TRBJ2-7 for the parts outside the CDR3, the full variable domain is EAGVTQFPSHSVIEKGQTVTLRCDPISGHDNLYWYRRVMGKEIKFLLHFVKESKQDESGMPNNRFLAERTGGTYSTLKVQPAELEDSGVYFCASSHAGTVRSYEQYFGPGTRLTVT.

V gene TRBV5-1 combines with J gene TRBJ1-2. This CDR3 has 15 residues. The germline gives CDR1 SGHRS, CDR2 YFSETQ. The CDR3 sequence: CASSLEVAMGYGYTF. The full variable domain, its missing parts supplied by reference TRBV5-1 and TRBJ1-2, is KAGVTQTPRYLIKTRGQQVTLSCSPISGHRSVSWYQQTPGQGLQFLFEYFSETQRNKGNFPGRFSGRQFSNSRSEMNVSTLELGDSALYLCASSLEVAMGYGYTFGSGTRLTVV.

The chain uses TRBV4-3 and TRBJ2-7. The germline V gene encodes CDR1 LGHNA and CDR2 YSLEER. This CDR3 region has 16 residues. The CDR3 spells CASSQVCLDLTYEQYF.

The V gene is TRBV14, the J gene TRBJ2-7. Germline CDR1 is SGHDN and CDR2 is FVKESK. CDR3 length equals 12 residues. CDR3 amino acids: CASSRRVYEQYF.

The chain combines TRBV29-1 with TRBJ2-1; the D gene TCRdb calls, TRBD2, cannot be checked with no DNA. Germline V gene data show CDR1 as SQVTM and CDR2 as ANQGSEA. The CDR3 is 15 amino acids. The chain's CDR3 is CSVEDPIGSSDEQFF.

J is TRBJ2-2 and V is TRBV13. Looked up from germline, CDR1 is PRHDT and CDR2 is FYEKMQ (reference sequence). This CDR3 has 13 residues. CDR3 residues: CASSRRETGELFF.

The V gene is TRBV28, the J gene TRBJ1-1; TCRdb's D gene call, TRBD1, goes unchecked for lack of DNA. The CDR3 is 14 residues long. Germline values: CDR1 MDHEN, CDR2 SYDVKM. CDR3 amino acids: CASSLLGDSTEAFF. Together with reference TRBV28 and TRBJ1-1, the CDR3 gives the full variable domain: DVKVTQSSRYLVKRTGEKVFLECVQDMDHENMFWYRQDPGLGLRLIYFSYDVKMKEKGDIPEGYSVSREKKERFSLILESASTNQTSMYLCASSLLGDSTEAFFGQGTRLTVV.

The gene calls are TRBV7-2 and TRBJ2-3; TCRdb's D call of TRBD2 is untestable without DNA. CDR3 length: 15 residues. CDR1 and CDR2 (germline): SGHTA, FQGNSA. The CDR3 protein is CASSDGPWGRDTQYF. Looking up the rest from reference TRBV7-2 and TRBJ2-3 gives the full variable domain: GAGVSQSPSNKVTEKGKDVELRCDPISGHTALYWYRQSLGQGLEFLIYFQGNSAPDKSGLPSDRFSAERTGGSVSTLTIQRTQQEDSAVYLCASSDGPWGRDTQYFGPGTRLTVL.

CDR3: CASSFTSGSIHEQYF. The chain joins TRBV7-6 to TRBJ2-7; TCRdb picks TRBD2, but there is no DNA to check that call. This CDR3 is built from 15 residues. Germline CDR1 and CDR2: SGHVS and FNYEAQ.

The chain employs TRBV27 and TRBJ1-4; TCRdb proposes TRBD1, but this gene call is untestable without DNA. Germline CDR1 is MNHEY and CDR2 is SMNVEV (reference sequence). This CDR3 has 16 residues. CDR3 sequence: CASTFAPTATNEKLFF.

The V and J genes are TRBV6-2 or TRBV6-3 and TRBJ2-3; there is no DNA to check the TCRdb D call of TRBD2. CDR1 MNHEY and CDR2 SVGEGT come from the germline V gene. The CDR3 is made up of 17 amino acids. The chain's CDR3 is CASSSLSLAGVSDTQYF.

The J gene is TRBJ2-2, the V gene TRBV11-2; the D call from TCRdb, TRBD1, cannot be confirmed without DNA. Germline V gene sequence: CDR1 SGHAT, CDR2 FQNNGV. This CDR3 has 14 amino acids. This CDR3 reads CASSWGTDLGELFF.

This chain uses TRBV4-1 with TRBJ2-7; as DNA is missing, the TRBD1 call by TCRdb cannot be tested. CDR1 is MGHRA and CDR2 is YSYEKL in the germline V gene. The CDR3 length is 17 residues. The CDR3 loop reads CASSQELRRDSRYEQYF.

The rearrangement links TRBV7-9 to TRBJ1-4. CDR3 length equals 15 residues. Germline CDR1 is SEHNR and CDR2 is FQNEAQ (reference sequence). The CDR3 loop reads CASSPPRALRNELFF.

V gene TRBV25-1 combines with J gene TRBJ2-7. The CDR3 has 15 residues. Looked up from germline, CDR1 is MGHDK and CDR2 is SYGVNS. The CDR3 loop is CATYPSADGPYEQYF.

This chain connects TRBV20-1 to TRBJ1-1. The germline gives CDR1 DFQATT, CDR2 SNEGSKA (reference sequence). The CDR3 totals 13 residues. CDR3 amino acids: CSASMGRDTEAFF.

The chain employs TRBV23-1 and TRBJ2-6; TCRdb's D call, TRBD1, is unchecked because there is no DNA. TRBV23-1 falls under the ORF class, with uncertain function. The CDR3 runs to 18 residues. CDR3 in amino acids: CASSLADRRGTGANVLTF.

V is TRBV28 and J is TRBJ2-7. Looked up from germline, CDR1 is MDHEN and CDR2 is SYDVKM. The CDR3 is made up of 13 amino acids. The CDR3 region is CASSIKSSYEQYF.

V usage is TRBV6-6 and J usage is TRBJ2-3. CDR3 length: 15 residues. The germline V gene has CDR1 MNHNY and CDR2 SVGAGI (reference sequence). CDR3 residues: CASSHFGRSTDTQYF.